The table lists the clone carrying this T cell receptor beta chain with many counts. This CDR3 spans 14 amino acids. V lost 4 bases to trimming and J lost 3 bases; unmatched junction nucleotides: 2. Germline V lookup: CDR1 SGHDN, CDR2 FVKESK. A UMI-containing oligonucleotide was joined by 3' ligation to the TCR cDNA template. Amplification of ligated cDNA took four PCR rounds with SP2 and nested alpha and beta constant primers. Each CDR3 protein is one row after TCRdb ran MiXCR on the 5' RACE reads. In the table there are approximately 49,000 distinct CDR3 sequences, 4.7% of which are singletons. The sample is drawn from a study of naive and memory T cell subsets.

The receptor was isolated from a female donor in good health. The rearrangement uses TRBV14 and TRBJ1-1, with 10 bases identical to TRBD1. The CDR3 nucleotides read TGTGCCAGCAGCCGGACAGGGGGAGACACTGAAGCTTTCTTT. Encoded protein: CASSRTGGDTEAFF. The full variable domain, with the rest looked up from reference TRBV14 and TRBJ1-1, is EAGVTQFPSHSVIEKGQTVTLRCDPISGHDNLYWYRRVMGKEIKFLLHFVKESKQDESGMPNNRFLAERTGGTYSTLKVQPAELEDSGVYFCASSRTGGDTEAFFGQGTRLTVV.